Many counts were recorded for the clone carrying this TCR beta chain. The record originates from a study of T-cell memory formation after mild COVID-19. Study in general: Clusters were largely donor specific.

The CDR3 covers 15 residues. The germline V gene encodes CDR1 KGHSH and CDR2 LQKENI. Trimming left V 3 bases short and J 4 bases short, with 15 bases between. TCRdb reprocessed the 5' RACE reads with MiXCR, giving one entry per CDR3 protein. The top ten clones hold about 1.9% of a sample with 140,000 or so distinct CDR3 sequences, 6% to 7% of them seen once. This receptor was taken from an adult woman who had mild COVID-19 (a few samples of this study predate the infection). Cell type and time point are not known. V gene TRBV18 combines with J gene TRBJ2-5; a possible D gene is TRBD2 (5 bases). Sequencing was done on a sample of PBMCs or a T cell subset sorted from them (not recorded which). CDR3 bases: TGTGCCAGCTCACCTCCGGGCAGTCGGGGAGAGACCCAGTACTTC. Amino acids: CASSPPGSRGETQYF.